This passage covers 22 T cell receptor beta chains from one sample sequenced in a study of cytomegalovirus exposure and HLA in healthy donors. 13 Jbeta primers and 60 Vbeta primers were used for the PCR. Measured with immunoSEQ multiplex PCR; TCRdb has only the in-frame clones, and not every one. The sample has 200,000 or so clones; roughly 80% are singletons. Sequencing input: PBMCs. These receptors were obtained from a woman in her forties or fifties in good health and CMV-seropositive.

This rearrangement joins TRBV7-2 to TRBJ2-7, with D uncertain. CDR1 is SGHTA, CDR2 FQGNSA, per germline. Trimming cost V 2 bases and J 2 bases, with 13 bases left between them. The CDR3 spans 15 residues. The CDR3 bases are TGTGCCAGCAGCTTAAGTTGGGCTTCAACCTACGAGCAGTACTTC. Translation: CASSLSWASTYEQYF.

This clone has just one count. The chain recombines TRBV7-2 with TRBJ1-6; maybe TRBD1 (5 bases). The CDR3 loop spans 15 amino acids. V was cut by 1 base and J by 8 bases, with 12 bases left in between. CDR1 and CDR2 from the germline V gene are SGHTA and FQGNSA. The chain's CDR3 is CASSLGGEVDSPLHF. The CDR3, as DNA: TGTGCCAGCAGCTTAGGGGGGGAGGTCGATTCACCCCTCCACTTT. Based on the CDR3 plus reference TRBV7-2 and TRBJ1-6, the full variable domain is GAGVSQSPSNKVTEKGKDVELRCDPISGHTALYWYRQSLGQGLEFLIYFQGNSAPDKSGLPSDRFSAERTGGSVSTLTIQRTQQEDSAVYLCASSLGGEVDSPLHFGNGTRLTVT.

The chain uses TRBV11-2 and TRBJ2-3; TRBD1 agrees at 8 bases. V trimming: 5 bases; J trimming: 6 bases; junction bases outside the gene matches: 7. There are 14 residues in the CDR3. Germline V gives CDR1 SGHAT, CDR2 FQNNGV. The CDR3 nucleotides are TGTGCCAGCAGCCAGGGGGCAGGGGGTGATACGCAGTATTTT. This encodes CASSQGAGGDTQYF.

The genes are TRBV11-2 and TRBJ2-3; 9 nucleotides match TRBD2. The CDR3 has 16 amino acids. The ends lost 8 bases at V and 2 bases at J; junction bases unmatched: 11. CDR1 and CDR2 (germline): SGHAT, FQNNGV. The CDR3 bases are TGTGCCAGCGGCGGACTAGCGCGAGCCCTCACAGATACGCAGTATTTT. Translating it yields CASGGLARALTDTQYF.

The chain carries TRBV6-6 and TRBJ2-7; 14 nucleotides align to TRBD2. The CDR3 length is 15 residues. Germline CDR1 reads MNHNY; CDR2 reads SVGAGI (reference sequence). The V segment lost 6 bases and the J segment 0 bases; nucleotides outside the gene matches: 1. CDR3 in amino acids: CASRGTSGSSYEQYF. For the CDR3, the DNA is TGTGCCAGCAGGGGGACTAGCGGGAGCTCCTACGAGCAGTACTTC.

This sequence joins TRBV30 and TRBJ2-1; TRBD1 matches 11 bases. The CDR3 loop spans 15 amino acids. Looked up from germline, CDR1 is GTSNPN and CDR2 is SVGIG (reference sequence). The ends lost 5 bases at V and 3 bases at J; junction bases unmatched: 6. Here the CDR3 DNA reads TGTGCCTGGGGACAGGGGGCCCCCCTCTACAATGAGCAGTTCTTC. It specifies CAWGQGAPLYNEQFF. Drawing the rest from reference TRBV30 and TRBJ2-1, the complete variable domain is SQTIHQWPATLVQPVGSPLSLECTVEGTSNPNLYWYRQAAGRGLQLLFYSVGIGQISSEVPQNLSASRPQDRQFILSSKKLLLSDSGFYLCAWGQGAPLYNEQFFGPGTRLTVL.

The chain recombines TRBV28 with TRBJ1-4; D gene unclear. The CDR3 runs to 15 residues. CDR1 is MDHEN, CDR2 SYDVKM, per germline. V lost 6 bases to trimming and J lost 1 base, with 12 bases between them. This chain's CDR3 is CASSMPRETNEKLFF. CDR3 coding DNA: TGTGCCAGCAGCATGCCCCGGGAAACTAATGAAAAACTGTTTTTT.

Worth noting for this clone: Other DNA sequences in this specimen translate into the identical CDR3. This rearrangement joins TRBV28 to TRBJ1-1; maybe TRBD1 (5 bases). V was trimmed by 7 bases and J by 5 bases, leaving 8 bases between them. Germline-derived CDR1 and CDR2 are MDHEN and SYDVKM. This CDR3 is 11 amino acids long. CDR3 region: CASNRGTEAFF. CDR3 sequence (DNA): TGTGCCAGCAATAGGGGAACTGAAGCTTTCTTT.

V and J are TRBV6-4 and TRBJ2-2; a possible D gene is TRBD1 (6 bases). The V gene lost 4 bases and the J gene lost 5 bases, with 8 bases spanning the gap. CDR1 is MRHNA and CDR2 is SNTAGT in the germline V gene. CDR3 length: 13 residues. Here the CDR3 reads CASSVQGTGELFF. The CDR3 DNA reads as TGTGCCAGCAGTGTTCAGGGGACCGGGGAGCTGTTTTTT.

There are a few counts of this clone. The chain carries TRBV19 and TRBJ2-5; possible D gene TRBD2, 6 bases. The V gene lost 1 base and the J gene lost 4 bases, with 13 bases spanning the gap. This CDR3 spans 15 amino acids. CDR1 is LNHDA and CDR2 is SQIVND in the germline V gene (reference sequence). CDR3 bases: TGTGCCAGTAGTATAGCGGGAGTAGGTGGAGAGACCCAGTACTTC. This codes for CASSIAGVGGETQYF. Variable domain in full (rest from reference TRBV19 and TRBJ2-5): DGGITQSPKYLFRKEGQNVTLSCEQNLNHDAMYWYRQDPGQGLRLIYYSQIVNDFQKGDIAEGYSVSREKKESFPLTVTSAQKNPTAFYLCASSIAGVGGETQYFGPGTRLLVL.

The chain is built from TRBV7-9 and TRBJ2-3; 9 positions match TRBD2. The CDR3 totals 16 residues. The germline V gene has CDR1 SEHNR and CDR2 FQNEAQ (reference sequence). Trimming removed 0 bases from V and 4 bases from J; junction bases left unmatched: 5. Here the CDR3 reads CASSLAGGGVADTQYF. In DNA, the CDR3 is TGTGCCAGCAGCTTAGCAGGCGGGGGGGTTGCAGATACGCAGTATTTT.

CDR3 residues: CASSKEWTSSGYEQYF. DNA for the CDR3: TGTGCCAGCAGCAAGGAATGGACTAGCTCGGGTTACGAGCAGTACTTC. The chain has TRBV5-5 and TRBJ2-7, with 8 bases fitting TRBD2. With V trimmed by 4 bases and J by 4 bases, 13 bases remained unmatched. The length of the CDR3 is 16 residues. Germline CDR1 SGHKS, CDR2 YYEKEE (reference sequence).

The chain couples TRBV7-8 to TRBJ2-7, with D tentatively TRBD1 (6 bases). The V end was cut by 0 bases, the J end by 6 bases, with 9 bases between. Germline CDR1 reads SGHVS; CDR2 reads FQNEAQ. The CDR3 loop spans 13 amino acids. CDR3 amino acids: CASSLAGAAEQYF. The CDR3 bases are TGTGCCAGCAGCTTAGCGGGGGCAGCCGAGCAGTACTTC.

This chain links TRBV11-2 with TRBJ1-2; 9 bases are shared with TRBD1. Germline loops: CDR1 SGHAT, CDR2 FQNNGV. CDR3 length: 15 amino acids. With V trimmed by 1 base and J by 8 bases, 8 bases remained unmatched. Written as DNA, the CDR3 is TGTGCCAGCAGCTTAGGAGCCCCGGGACAGGGCGGCTACACCTTC. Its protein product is CASSLGAPGQGGYTF.

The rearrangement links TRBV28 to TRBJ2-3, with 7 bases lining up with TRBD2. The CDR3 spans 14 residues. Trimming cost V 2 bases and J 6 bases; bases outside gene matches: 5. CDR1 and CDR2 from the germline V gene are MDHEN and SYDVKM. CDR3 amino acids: CASSLRGGPDTQYF. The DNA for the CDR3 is TGTGCCAGCAGTTTAAGGGGAGGGCCGGATACGCAGTATTTT. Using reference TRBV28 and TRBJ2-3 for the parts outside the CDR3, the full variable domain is DVKVTQSSRYLVKRTGEKVFLECVQDMDHENMFWYRQDPGLGLRLIYFSYDVKMKEKGDIPEGYSVSREKKERFSLILESASTNQTSMYLCASSLRGGPDTQYFGPGTRLTVL.

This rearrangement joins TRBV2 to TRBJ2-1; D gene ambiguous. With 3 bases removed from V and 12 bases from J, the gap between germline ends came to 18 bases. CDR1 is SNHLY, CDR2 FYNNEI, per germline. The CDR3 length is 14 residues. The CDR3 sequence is CASSDGRFPTGQFF. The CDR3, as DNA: TGTGCCAGCAGTGACGGCAGATTCCCCACGGGGCAGTTCTTC.

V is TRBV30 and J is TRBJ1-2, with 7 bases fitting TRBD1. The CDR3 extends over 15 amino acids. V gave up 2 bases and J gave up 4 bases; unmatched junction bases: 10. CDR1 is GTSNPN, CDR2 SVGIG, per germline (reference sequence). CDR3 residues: CAWSTITGVVYGYTF. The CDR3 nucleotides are TGTGCCTGGAGTACCATAACAGGGGTCGTCTATGGCTACACCTTC.

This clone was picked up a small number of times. The DNA of the CDR3 is TGTGCCAGCAGCTTCGGGCAGGGAAGGCATGAAAAACTGTTTTTT. It encodes CASSFGQGRHEKLFF. This rearrangement joins TRBV5-4 to TRBJ1-4; a weak D match, TRBD1 (5 bases). Germline V lookup: CDR1 SGHNT, CDR2 YYREEE (reference sequence). The V gene lost 2 bases and the J gene lost 6 bases, with 14 bases spanning the gap. CDR3 size: 15 residues. The variable domain in full, with the rest retrieved from reference TRBV5-4 and TRBJ1-4, is ETGVTQSPTHLIKTRGQQVTLRCSSQSGHNTVSWYQQALGQGPQFIFQYYREEENGRGNFPPRFSGLQFPNYSSELNVNALELDDSALYLCASSFGQGRHEKLFFGSGTQLSVL.

The CDR3 region has the DNA TGTGCCAGCAGTTACTTAGCGGGAGGGCGGGGTGATACGCAGTATTTT. Its protein is CASSYLAGGRGDTQYF. This chain links TRBV6-6 with TRBJ2-3, with 11 positions matching TRBD2. The CDR3 covers 16 residues. Germline CDR1 reads MNHNY; CDR2 reads SVGAGI (reference sequence). V was pared by 1 base and J by 6 bases, with 6 bases of the junction left unmatched.

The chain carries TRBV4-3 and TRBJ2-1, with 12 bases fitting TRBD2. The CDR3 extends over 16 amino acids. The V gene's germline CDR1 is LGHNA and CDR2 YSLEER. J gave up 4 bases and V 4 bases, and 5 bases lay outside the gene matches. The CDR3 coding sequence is TGCGCCAGCAGCCCGACTAGCGGGGGAGATTACAATGAGCAGTTCTTC. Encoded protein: CASSPTSGGDYNEQFF.

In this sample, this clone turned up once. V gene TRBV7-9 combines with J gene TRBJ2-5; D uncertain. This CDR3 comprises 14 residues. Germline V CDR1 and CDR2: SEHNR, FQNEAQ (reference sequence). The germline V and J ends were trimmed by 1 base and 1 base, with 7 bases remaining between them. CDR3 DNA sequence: TGTGCCAGCAGCTTAGACGTCGGCCAAGAGACCCAGTACTTC. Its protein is CASSLDVGQETQYF.

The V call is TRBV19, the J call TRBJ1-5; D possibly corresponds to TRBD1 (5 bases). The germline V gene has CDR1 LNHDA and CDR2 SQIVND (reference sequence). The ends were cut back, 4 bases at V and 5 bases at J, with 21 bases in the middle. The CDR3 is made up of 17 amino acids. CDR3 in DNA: TGTGCCAGTAGTAGTTTTTCGGCGACAGTGGGTGATCAGCCCCAGCATTTT. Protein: CASSSFSATVGDQPQHF.